The sequence of this T cell receptor beta chain was determined in a study of technical replicates of blood from several donors. The germline gives CDR1 SGHRS, CDR2 YFSETQ. The CDR3 sequence is 14 residues long. V shed 4 bases and J shed 5 bases, with 12 bases lying between them. The method was immunoSEQ multiplex PCR; TCRdb's version includes in-frame clones alone and lacks a portion of them. The repertoire holds 100,000 or so clones, with about 96% as singletons. Sequencing was performed on T cells isolated from PBMCs. The chain combines TRBV5-1 with TRBJ1-4; possible D gene TRBD1, 6 bases. The clonotype originates from a human donor in good health. The CDR3 sequence: CASSVGQPNEKLFF. CDR3 nucleotides: TGCGCCAGCAGCGTAGGACAGCCAAATGAAAAACTGTTTTTT.